These T cell receptor beta chains were read from a single sample in a study of T cells in Graves' hyperthyroidism and ophthalmopathy. TCRdb itself ran the multiplex PCR reads through MiXCR, one entry per CDR3 protein. The sample yields about half a million distinct CDR3 sequences, around 20% seen once. Sequenced: blood. All receptors come from a man aged 35-49 years with Graves' ophthalmopathy. Each CDR3 is given with its conserved first and last residue. D genes are given only for firm matches. Expanded clones get a size class; other rows say once, few or many, or leave the size out.

CDR3aa | CDR3nt | abundance | j_gene | v_gene | d_gene
CASGYPPTGTGGRGTDTQYF | TGTGCCAGCGGATACCCCCCTACCGGGACTGGCGGGAGAGGCACAGATACGCAGTATTTT | . | TRBJ2-3 | TRBV11-3 | TRBD2
CATELYETQYF | TGTGCCACCGAGTTGTACGAGACCCAGTACTTC | . | TRBJ2-5 | TRBV24-1 | .
CAWSVPLGTLHF | TGTGCCTGGAGTGTACCCCTGGGGACCCTCCACTTT | . | TRBJ1-6 | TRBV30 | .
CASSLRGSGYEQYF | TGTGCCAGCAGCTTAAGGGGTAGCGGGTACGAGCAGTACTTC | . | TRBJ2-7 | TRBV11-2 | TRBD2
CASINRGRGSYEQYF | TGTGCCAGCATTAACAGGGGGCGCGGGTCCTACGAGCAGTACTTC | . | TRBJ2-7 | TRBV6-1 | TRBD1
CAWSGLAGESTDTQYF | TGTGCCTGGAGTGGACTAGCGGGGGAGAGCACAGATACGCAGTATTTT | few | TRBJ2-3 | TRBV30 | TRBD2
CSAGGYNQPQHF | TGCAGCGCAGGGGGCTACAATCAGCCCCAGCATTTT | few | TRBJ1-5 | TRBV29-1 | TRBD1
CASSLAPLAGGGYNEQFF | TGTGCCAGCAGCTTAGCCCCTCTAGCGGGAGGGGGGTACAATGAGCAGTTCTTC | many | TRBJ2-1 | TRBV11-3 | TRBD2
CASSSGTGILTGPSYNEQFF | TGTGCCAGCAGCTCCGGGACAGGGATTCTGACGGGTCCCTCCTACAATGAGCAGTTCTTC | many | TRBJ2-1 | TRBV11-2 | TRBD1
CASTAGDSYNSPLHF | TGTGCCAGTACCGCGGGAGACAGCTATAATTCACCCCTCCACTTT | many | TRBJ1-6 | TRBV12-3/TRBV12-4 | .
CASSQDGNQPQHF | TGTGCCAGCAGTCAGGATGGCAATCAGCCCCAGCATTTT | many | TRBJ1-5 | TRBV12-3/TRBV12-4 | .
CSARRGEGTGELFF | TGCAGTGCTAGACGGGGGGAGGGCACCGGGGAGCTGTTTTTT | . | TRBJ2-2 | TRBV20-1 | TRBD2
CASNKALFNQPQHF | TGTGCCAGCAACAAGGCTCTCTTCAATCAGCCCCAGCATTTT | . | TRBJ1-5 | TRBV2 | .
CASRPSGGHRNTDTQYF | TGTGCCAGCAGACCTAGCGGGGGCCACAGAAACACAGATACGCAGTATTTT | few | TRBJ2-3 | TRBV12-3/TRBV12-4 | TRBD2
CASSSTRRTGIYSNQPQHF | TGTGCCAGCAGTTCCACGCGGCGGACAGGGATTTATAGCAATCAGCCCCAGCATTTT | few | TRBJ1-5 | TRBV12-3/TRBV12-4 | TRBD1
CASSQDLWLDTQYF | TGCGCCAGCAGCCAAGATCTTTGGCTAGATACGCAGTATTTT | . | TRBJ2-3 | TRBV4-1 | .
CASSTGGSSNTGELFF | TGTGCCAGTAGCACGGGGGGCAGCTCGAACACCGGGGAGCTGTTTTTT | many | TRBJ2-2 | TRBV19 | .
CASSVRGRDNEQFF | TGTGCCAGCAGCGTGCGGGGGCGGGACAATGAGCAGTTCTTC | . | TRBJ2-1 | TRBV9 | .
CASSLAQGFEQYF | TGCGCCAGCAGCTTGGCACAGGGTTTTGAGCAGTACTTC | . | TRBJ2-7 | TRBV5-1 | .
CASRYPTSQETQYF | TGTGCCAGCAGATATCCAACTAGCCAAGAGACCCAGTACTTC | many | TRBJ2-5 | TRBV28 | .
CASEEPSASNQPQHF | TGTGCCAGCGAGGAGCCATCGGCGAGCAATCAGCCCCAGCATTTT | many | TRBJ1-5 | TRBV28 | .
CASSLEGGAAKQETQYF | TGTGCCAGCAGTTTAGAGGGGGGGGCAGCCAAACAAGAGACCCAGTACTTC | few | TRBJ2-5 | TRBV12-3/TRBV12-4 | .
CASVPYLVRDTGELFF | TGTGCCAGCGTTCCTTACCTAGTAAGGGACACCGGGGAGCTGTTTTTT | many | TRBJ2-2 | TRBV12-3/TRBV12-4 | .
CASSFRQGQDNEQFF | TGCGCCAGCAGCTTCCGACAGGGCCAGGACAATGAGCAGTTCTTC | . | TRBJ2-1 | TRBV5-1 | TRBD1
CASSQLTGTGHGLNTEAFF | TGCGCCAGCAGCCAACTCACCGGGACAGGGCATGGATTGAACACTGAAGCTTTCTTT | few | TRBJ1-1 | TRBV4-1 | TRBD1
CASSRTSGPSYEQYF | TGTGCCAGCAGCCGGACTAGCGGGCCCTCCTACGAGCAGTACTTC | many | TRBJ2-7 | TRBV7-2 | TRBD2
CSASDPRGKGTEAFF | TGCAGTGCCAGCGACCCCAGGGGGAAAGGGACTGAAGCTTTCTTT | . | TRBJ1-1 | TRBV20-1 | TRBD1
CASKVAGGDEQFF | TGTGCCAGCAAGGTGGCCGGGGGGGATGAGCAGTTCTTC | few | TRBJ2-1 | TRBV6-1 | TRBD2
CASTPRGTGGIYGYTF | TGTGCCAGCACTCCGAGGGGGACAGGGGGGATCTATGGCTACACCTTC | . | TRBJ1-2 | TRBV6-1 | TRBD1
CASSESRTLYQPQHF | TGTGCCAGCAGTGAGTCCCGGACCCTCTATCAGCCCCAGCATTTT | few | TRBJ1-5 | TRBV2 | .
CASSYIHSPPGNIQYF | TGTGCCAGCAGTTACATACACTCTCCCCCGGGGAACATTCAGTACTTC | many | TRBJ2-4 | TRBV28 | .
CASVSSGLSGRGYGYTF | TGTGCCAGCGTTTCGTCCGGGCTATCCGGTCGCGGCTATGGCTACACCTTC | many | TRBJ1-2 | TRBV27 | .
CASNTGMSETQYF | TGTGCCAGCAATACAGGGATGTCAGAGACCCAGTACTTC | few | TRBJ2-5 | TRBV6-2/TRBV6-3 | .
CASRWLSGANALTF | TGTGCCAGCAGATGGCTCTCTGGGGCCAACGCCCTGACTTTC | . | TRBJ2-6 | TRBV6-1 | .
CASSDREQYF | TGTGCCAGCAGTGACAGGGAGCAGTACTTC | many | TRBJ2-7 | TRBV28 | .
CASSTPASGGTGELFF | TGTGCCAGCAGCACTCCTGCTAGCGGGGGGACCGGGGAGCTGTTTTTT | many | TRBJ2-2 | TRBV7-2 | TRBD2
CSGGTSGRVGQYF | TGCAGTGGAGGGACTAGCGGGAGAGTAGGGCAGTACTTC | . | TRBJ2-7 | TRBV20-1 | TRBD2
CSASPGGIDYGYTF | TGCAGTGCTAGCCCCGGTGGTATTGACTATGGCTACACCTTC | . | TRBJ1-2 | TRBV20-1 | .
CASSTTSGAGQETQYF | TGCGCCAGCAGCACGACTAGCGGGGCAGGACAAGAGACCCAGTACTTC | . | TRBJ2-5 | TRBV5-1 | TRBD2
CASTSQGPVSGANVLTF | TGTGCCAGCACCTCCCAGGGGCCAGTCTCTGGGGCCAACGTCCTGACTTTC | once | TRBJ2-6 | TRBV6-1 | .
CASSKTGSTDTQYF | TGTGCCAGCAGTAAAACCGGGAGCACAGATACGCAGTATTTT | few | TRBJ2-3 | TRBV2 | .
CSARTSVNEQFF | TGCAGTGCTAGAACTAGCGTGAATGAGCAGTTCTTC | few | TRBJ2-1 | TRBV20-1 | TRBD2
CASTPAGLAYEQYF | TGTGCCAGCACCCCGGCGGGACTAGCCTACGAGCAGTACTTC | few | TRBJ2-7 | TRBV7-2 | TRBD2